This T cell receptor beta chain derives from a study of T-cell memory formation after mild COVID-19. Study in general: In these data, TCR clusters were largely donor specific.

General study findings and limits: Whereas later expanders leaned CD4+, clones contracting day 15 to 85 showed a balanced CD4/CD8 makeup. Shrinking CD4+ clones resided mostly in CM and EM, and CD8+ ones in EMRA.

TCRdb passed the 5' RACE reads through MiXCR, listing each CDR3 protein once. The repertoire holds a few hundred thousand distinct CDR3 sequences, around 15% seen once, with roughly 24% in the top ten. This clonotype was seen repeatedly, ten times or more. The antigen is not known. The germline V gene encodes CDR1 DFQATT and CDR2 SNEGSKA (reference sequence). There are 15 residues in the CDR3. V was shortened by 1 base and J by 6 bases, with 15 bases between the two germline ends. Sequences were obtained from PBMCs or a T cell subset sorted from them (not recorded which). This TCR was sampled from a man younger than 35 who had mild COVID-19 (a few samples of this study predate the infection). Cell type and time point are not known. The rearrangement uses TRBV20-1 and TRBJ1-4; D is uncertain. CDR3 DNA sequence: TGCAGTGCTAGAGCCTCCGGGCCCCTTGATGAAAAACTGTTTTTT. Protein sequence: CSARASGPLDEKLFF.